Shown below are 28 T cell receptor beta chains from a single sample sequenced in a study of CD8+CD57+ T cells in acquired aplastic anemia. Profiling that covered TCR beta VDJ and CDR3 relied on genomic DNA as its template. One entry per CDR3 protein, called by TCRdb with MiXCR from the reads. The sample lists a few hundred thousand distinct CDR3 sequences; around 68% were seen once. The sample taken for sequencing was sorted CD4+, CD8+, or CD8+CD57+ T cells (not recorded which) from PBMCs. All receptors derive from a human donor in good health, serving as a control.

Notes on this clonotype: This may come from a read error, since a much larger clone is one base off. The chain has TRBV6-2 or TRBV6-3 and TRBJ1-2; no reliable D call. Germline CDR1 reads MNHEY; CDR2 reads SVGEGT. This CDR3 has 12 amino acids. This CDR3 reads CVSISVGDGYTF. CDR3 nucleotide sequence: TGTGTCAGCATAAGTGTCGGGGATGGCTACACCTTC.

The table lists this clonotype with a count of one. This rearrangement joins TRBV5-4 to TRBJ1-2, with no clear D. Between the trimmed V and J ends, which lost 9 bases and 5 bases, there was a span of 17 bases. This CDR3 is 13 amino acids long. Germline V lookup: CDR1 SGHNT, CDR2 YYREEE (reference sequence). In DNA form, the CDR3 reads TGTGCCACCGGCGAATGGGTGGAGTATGGCTACACCTTC. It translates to CATGEWVEYGYTF.

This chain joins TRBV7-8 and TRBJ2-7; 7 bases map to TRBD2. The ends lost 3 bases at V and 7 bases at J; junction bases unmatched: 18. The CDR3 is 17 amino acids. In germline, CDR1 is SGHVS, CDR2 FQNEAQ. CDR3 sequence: CASSFGGSGSYEQEQYF. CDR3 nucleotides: TGTGCCAGCAGCTTCGGGGGGTCGGGCTCCTACGAGCAGGAGCAGTACTTC. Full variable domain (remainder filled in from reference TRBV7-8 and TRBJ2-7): GAGVSQSPRYKVAKRGQDVALRCDPISGHVSLFWYQQALGQGPEFLTYFQNEAQLDKSGLPSDRFFAERPEGSVSTLKIQRTQQEDSAVYLCASSFGGSGSYEQEQYFGPGTRLTVT.

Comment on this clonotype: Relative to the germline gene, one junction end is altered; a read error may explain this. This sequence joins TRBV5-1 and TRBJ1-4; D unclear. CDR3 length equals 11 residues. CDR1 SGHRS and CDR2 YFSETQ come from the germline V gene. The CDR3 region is CASSFGEELFF. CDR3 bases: TGTGCCAGCAGCTTCGGTGAAGAACTGTTTTTT.

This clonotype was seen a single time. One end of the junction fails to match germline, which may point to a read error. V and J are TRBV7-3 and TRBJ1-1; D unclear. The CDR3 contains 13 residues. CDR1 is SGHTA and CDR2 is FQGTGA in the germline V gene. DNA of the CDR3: TGTGCCAGCAGCCAAGCGTACACAGATGAACCTTTCTTT. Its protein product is CASSQAYTDEPFF.

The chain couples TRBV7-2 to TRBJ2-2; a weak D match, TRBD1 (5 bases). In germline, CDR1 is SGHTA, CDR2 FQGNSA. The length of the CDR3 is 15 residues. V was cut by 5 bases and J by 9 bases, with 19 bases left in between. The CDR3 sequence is CASSPQGGIQRELFF. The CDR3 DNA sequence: TGTGCCAGCAGCCCGCAGGGTGGTATCCAGCGGGAGCTGTTTTTT.

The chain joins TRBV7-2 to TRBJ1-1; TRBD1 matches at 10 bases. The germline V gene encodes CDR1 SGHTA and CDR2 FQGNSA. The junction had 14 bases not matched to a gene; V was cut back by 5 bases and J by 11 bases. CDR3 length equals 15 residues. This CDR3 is CASSATGGANTVAFF. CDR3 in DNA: TGTGCCAGCAGCGCGACAGGGGGCGCGAACACTGTCGCTTTCTTT.

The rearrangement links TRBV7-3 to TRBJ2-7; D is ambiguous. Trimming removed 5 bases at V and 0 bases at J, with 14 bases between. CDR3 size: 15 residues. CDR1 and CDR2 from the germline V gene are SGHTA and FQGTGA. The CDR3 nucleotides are TGTGCCAGCAGCCAAGACCAATTCGGCTCCTACGAGCAGTACTTC. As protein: CASSQDQFGSYEQYF.

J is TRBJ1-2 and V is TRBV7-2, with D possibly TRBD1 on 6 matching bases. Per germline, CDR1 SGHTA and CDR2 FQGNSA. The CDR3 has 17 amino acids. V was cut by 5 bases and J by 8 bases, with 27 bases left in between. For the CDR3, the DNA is TGTGCCAGCAGCGAGCTGAGAAGGGGGGTTTCACCCCTCGGCTACACCTTC. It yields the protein CASSELRRGVSPLGYTF.

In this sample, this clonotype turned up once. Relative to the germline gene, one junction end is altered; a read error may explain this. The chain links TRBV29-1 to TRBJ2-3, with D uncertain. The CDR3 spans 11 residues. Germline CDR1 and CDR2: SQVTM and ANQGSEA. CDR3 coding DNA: TGCAGCGCAGCTGACACAGATACGCGGTATTTC. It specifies CSAADTDTRYF.

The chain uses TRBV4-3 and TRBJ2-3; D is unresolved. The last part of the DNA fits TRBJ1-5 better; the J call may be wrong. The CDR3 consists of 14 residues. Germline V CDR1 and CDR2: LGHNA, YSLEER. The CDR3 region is CASSLVANTDTQHF. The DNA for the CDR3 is TGCGCCAGCAGCTTAGTTGCCAACACAGATACGCAGCATTTT.

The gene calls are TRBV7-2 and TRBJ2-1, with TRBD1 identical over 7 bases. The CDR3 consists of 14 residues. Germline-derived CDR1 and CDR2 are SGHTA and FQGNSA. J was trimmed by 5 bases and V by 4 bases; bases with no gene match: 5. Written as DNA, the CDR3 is TGTGCCAGCAGCTCCCAGGGACAGCACAATGAGCAGTTCTTC. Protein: CASSSQGQHNEQFF. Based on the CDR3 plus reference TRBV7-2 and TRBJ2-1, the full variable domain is GAGVSQSPSNKVTEKGKDVELRCDPISGHTALYWYRQSLGQGLEFLIYFQGNSAPDKSGLPSDRFSAERTGGSVSTLTIQRTQQEDSAVYLCASSSQGQHNEQFFGPGTRLTVL.

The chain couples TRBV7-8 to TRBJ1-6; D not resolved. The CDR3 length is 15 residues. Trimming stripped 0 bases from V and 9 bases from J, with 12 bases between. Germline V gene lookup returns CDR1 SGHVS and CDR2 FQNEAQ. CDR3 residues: CASSLAGSPISPLHF. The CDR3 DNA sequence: TGTGCCAGCAGCTTAGCGGGCTCCCCGATTTCACCCCTCCACTTT.

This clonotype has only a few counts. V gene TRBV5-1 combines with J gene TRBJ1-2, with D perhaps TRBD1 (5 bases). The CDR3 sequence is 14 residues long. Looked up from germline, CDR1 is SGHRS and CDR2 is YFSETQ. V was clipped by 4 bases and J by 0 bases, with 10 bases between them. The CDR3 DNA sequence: TGCGCCAGCAGCGCCGCCAGGGCTAACTATGGCTACACCTTC. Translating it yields CASSAARANYGYTF.

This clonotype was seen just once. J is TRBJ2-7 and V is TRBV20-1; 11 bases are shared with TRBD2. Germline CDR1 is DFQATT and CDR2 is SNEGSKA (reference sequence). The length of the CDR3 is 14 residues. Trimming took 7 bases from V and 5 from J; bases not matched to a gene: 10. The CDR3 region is CSGRLAGGVNEQYF. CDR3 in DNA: TGCAGTGGAAGGCTAGCGGGGGGAGTCAACGAGCAGTACTTC.

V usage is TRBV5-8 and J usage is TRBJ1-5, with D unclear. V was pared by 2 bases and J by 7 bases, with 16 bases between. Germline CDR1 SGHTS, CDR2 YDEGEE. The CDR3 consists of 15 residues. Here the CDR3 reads CASSLGLEAGQPQHF. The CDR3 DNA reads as TGTGCCAGCAGCTTAGGGCTAGAGGCTGGGCAGCCCCAGCATTTT. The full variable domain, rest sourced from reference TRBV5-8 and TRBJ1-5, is EAGVTQSPTHLIKTRGQQATLRCSPISGHTSVYWYQQALGLGLQFLLWYDEGEERNRGNFPPRFSGRQFPNYSSELNVNALELEDSALYLCASSLGLEAGQPQHFGDGTRLSIL.

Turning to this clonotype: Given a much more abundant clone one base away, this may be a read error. CDR3 protein: CATSRNEGGDQPQHF. The CDR3 DNA reads TGTGCCACCAGCAGAAATGAGGGAGGGGATCAGCCCCAGCATTTT. The gene calls are TRBV15 and TRBJ1-5; maybe TRBD1 (5 bases). Germline CDR1 and CDR2: LNHNV and YYDKDF (reference sequence). The CDR3 is 15 residues long. Trimming removed 2 bases from V and 5 bases from J, with 13 bases in between.

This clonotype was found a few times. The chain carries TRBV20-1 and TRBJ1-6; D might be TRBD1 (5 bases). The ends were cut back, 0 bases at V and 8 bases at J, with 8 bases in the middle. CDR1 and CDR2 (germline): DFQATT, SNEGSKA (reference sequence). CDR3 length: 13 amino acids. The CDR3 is CSARDIGDSPLHF. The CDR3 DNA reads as TGCAGTGCTAGAGATATAGGGGATTCACCCCTCCACTTT.

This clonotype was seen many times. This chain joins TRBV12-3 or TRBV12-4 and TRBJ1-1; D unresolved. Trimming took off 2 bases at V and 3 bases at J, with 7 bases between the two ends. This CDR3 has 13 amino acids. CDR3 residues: CASSLFPYTEAFF. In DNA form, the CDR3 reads TGTGCCAGCAGTTTATTTCCCTACACTGAAGCTTTCTTT.

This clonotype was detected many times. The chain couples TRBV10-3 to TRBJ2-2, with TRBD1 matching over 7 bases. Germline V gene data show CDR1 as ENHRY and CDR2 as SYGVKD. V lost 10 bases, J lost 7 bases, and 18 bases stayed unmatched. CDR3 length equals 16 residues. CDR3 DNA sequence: TGTGCCACCAGAACCCTTACGACAGGGCCCAGCGGGGAGCTGTTTTTT. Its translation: CATRTLTTGPSGELFF.

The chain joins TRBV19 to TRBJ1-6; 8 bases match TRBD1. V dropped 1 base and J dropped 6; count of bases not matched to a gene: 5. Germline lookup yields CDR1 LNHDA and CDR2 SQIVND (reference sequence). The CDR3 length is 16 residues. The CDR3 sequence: CASSIVDTGGNSPLHF. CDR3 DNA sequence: TGTGCCAGTAGTATAGTGGATACAGGGGGTAATTCACCCCTCCACTTT.

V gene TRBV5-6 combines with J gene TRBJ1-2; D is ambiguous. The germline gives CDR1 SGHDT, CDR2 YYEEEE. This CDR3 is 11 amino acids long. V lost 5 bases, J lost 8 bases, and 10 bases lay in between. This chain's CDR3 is CASRTVGGYTF. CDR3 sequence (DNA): TGTGCCAGCAGGACGGTTGGCGGCTACACCTTC.

CDR3 DNA sequence: TGCAGTGCTAGCAGTAGAGATGGGGCGGGTGGGGCCAACGTCCTGACTTTC. It yields the protein CSASSRDGAGGANVLTF. The chain is built from TRBV20-1 and TRBJ2-6; D could derive from TRBD1 or TRBD2 (5 bases each). The length of the CDR3 is 17 residues. Germline loops: CDR1 DFQATT, CDR2 SNEGSKA (reference sequence). V was cut by 3 bases and J by 3 bases, with 18 bases left in between.

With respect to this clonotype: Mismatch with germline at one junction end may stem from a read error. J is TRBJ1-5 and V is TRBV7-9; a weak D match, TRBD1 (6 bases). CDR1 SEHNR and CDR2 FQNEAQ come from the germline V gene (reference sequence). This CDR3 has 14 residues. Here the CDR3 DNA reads TGTGCCAGCAGCTCCGGGGGGGGCAATCAGCTCCAGCATTTT. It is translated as CASSSGGGNQLQHF.

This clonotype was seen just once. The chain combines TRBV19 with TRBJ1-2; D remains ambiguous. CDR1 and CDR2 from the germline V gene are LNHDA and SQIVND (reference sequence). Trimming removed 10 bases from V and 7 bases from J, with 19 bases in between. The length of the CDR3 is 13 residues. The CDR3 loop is CAIVAPGSCGYTF. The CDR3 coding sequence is TGTGCCATTGTCGCTCCGGGATCGTGTGGCTACACCTTC.

CDR3 residues: CASSSGSGAIYAQYF. CDR3 coding DNA: TGTGCCAGCAGCTCGGGTAGCGGGGCCATCTACGCGCAGTATTTT. The genes are TRBV7-9 and TRBJ2-3; 8 positions agree with TRBD2. The CDR3 spans 15 residues. Trimming cost V 4 bases and J 10 bases; bases outside gene matches: 13. CDR1 is SEHNR and CDR2 is FQNEAQ in the germline V gene (reference sequence). Using reference TRBV7-9 and TRBJ2-3 for the parts outside the CDR3, the full variable domain is DTGVSQNPRHKITKRGQNVTFRCDPISEHNRLYWYRQTLGQGPEFLTYFQNEAQLEKSRLLSDRFSAERPKGSFSTLEIQRTEQGDSAMYLCASSSGSGAIYAQYFGPGTRLTVL.

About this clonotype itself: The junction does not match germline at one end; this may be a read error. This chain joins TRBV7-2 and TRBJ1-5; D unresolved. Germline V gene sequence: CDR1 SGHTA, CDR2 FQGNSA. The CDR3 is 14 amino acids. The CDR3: CASSVAAEGRNQPF. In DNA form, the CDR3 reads TGTGCCAGCAGCGTTGCAGCCGAGGGTCGCAATCAGCCCTTT.

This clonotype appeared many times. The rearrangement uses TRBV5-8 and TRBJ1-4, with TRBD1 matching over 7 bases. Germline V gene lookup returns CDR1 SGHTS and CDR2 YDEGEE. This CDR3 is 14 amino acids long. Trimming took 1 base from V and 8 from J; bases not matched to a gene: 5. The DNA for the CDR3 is TGTGCCAGCAGCTTGACAGGGGCAGGAGAAAAACTGTTTTTT. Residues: CASSLTGAGEKLFF.